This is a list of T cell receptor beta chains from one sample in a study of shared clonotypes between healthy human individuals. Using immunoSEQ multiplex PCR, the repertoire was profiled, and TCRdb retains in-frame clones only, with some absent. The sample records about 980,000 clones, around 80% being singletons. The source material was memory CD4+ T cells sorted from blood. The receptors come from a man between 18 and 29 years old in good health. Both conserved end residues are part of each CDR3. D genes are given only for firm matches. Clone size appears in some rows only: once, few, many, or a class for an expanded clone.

CASSQAGTGTYEQYF | TGCGCCAGCAGCCAGGCCGGGACAGGGACCTACGAGCAGTACTTC | TRBV4-3 | NA | TRBJ2-7 | TRBD1
CAVGGNTGELFF | TGTGCCGTAGGCGGTAACACCGGGGAGCTGTTTTTT | TRBV30 | once | TRBJ2-2 | NA
CASSGLVVNQPQHF | TGTGCCAGCAGTGGATTGGTAGTCAATCAGCCCCAGCATTTT | TRBV2 | NA | TRBJ1-5 | NA
CASSPTPGALQPQHF | TGTGCCAGCAGCCCAACCCCGGGGGCGCTTCAGCCCCAGCATTTT | TRBV7-8 | NA | TRBJ1-5 | NA
CASSFVGASYEQYF | TGTGCCAGCAGTTTTGTCGGGGCCTCCTACGAGCAGTACTTC | TRBV28 | NA | TRBJ2-7 | NA
CATSRRQGQTNYGYTF | TGTGCCACCAGCAGACGACAGGGGCAGACTAACTATGGCTACACCTTC | TRBV15 | NA | TRBJ1-2 | TRBD1
CASSILGQEPLHF | TGTGCCAGTAGTATCCTGGGGCAAGAACCCCTCCACTTT | TRBV19 | NA | TRBJ1-6 | NA
CASSVAGQGQTEAFF | TGTGCCAGCAGCGTAGCGGGACAGGGCCAGACTGAAGCTTTCTTT | TRBV9 | once | TRBJ1-1 | TRBD1
CASSERSRLEAFF | TGTGCCAGCAGTGAAAGGTCGAGGTTAGAAGCTTTCTTT | TRBV6-1 | few | TRBJ1-1 | NA
CASSYRDRGVYEQYF | TGTGCCAGCAGTTACCGGGACAGGGGGGTCTACGAGCAGTACTTC | TRBV6-5 | NA | TRBJ2-7 | TRBD1
CASSLSTGRSYNSPLHF | TGTGCCAGCAGCTTGAGCACAGGGAGGTCCTATAATTCACCCCTCCACTTT | TRBV5-8 | NA | TRBJ1-6 | NA
CASSGPAPAIGTELFF | TGTGCCAGCAGTGGCCCGGCGCCCGCGATTGGAACGGAGCTGTTTTTT | TRBV6-1 | NA | TRBJ2-2 | NA
CASSQDRTETEIYGYTF | TGTGCCAGCAGCCAAGATCGGACAGAGACAGAGATCTATGGCTACACCTTC | TRBV4-2 | NA | TRBJ1-2 | NA
CASSSQQPQHF | TGTGCCAGCAGTTCTCAGCAGCCCCAGCATTTT | TRBV28 | NA | TRBJ1-5 | NA
CASSPRGGADTQYF | TGTGCCAGTAGTCCCCGGGGGGGGGCGGATACGCAGTATTTT | TRBV19 | NA | TRBJ2-3 | TRBD2
CASREQDFNTGELFF | TGTGCCAGCAGGGAGCAGGACTTTAACACCGGGGAGCTGTTTTTT | TRBV2 | NA | TRBJ2-2 | NA
CAISESFTGDGYTF | TGTGCCATCAGTGAGTCCTTCACAGGGGACGGCTACACCTTC | TRBV10-3 | NA | TRBJ1-2 | TRBD1
CASSPGTAVTYGYTF | TGTGCCAGCAGTCCCGGGACAGCCGTTACCTATGGCTACACCTTC | TRBV27 | NA | TRBJ1-2 | TRBD1
CASSITENSPLHF | TGTGCCAGTAGTATAACTGAGAATTCACCCCTCCACTTT | TRBV19 | NA | TRBJ1-6 | NA
CARGSDMSGNTIYF | TGTGCCCGTGGCTCGGACATGTCTGGAAACACCATATATTTT | TRBV30 | NA | TRBJ1-3 | NA
CASSLGAVETQYF | TGTGCCAGCAGCTTAGGGGCGGTGGAGACCCAGTACTTC | TRBV7-9 | NA | TRBJ2-5 | NA
CASSVDSPYEQYF | TGCGCCAGCAGCGTCGACAGTCCCTACGAGCAGTACTTC | TRBV5-1 | NA | TRBJ2-7 | NA
CASSLRGRLNTEAFF | TGTGCCAGCAGCTTGAGGGGACGGCTGAACACTGAAGCTTTCTTT | TRBV5-6 | NA | TRBJ1-1 | NA
CASSLGRSSYEQYF | TGTGCCAGCAGTTTGGGACGGAGTTCCTACGAGCAGTACTTC | TRBV27 | NA | TRBJ2-7 | NA
CASINRGLSGGYTF | TGTGCCAGCATCAACAGGGGGCTTTCGGGAGGCTACACCTTC | TRBV6-6 | NA | TRBJ1-2 | TRBD1
CASSLGRQGSSYEQYF | TGTGCCAGCAGCTTGGGACGGCAGGGAAGCTCCTACGAGCAGTACTTC | TRBV5-4 | few | TRBJ2-7 | NA
CASSRDPLDTQYF | TGTGCCAGCAGCCGGGACCCCCTCGATACGCAGTATTTT | TRBV27 | once | TRBJ2-3 | NA
CASSLWGTGVGSYNSPLHF | TGTGCCAGCAGTTTGTGGGGGACAGGGGTGGGCTCCTATAATTCACCCCTCCACTTT | TRBV28 | few | TRBJ1-6 | TRBD1
CASSLGAAGANVLTF | TGTGCCAGCAGCCTTGGGGCGGCTGGGGCCAACGTCCTGACTTTC | TRBV7-6 | NA | TRBJ2-6 | NA
CASSLAGRGEGPLHF | TGCGCCAGCAGCTTGGCCGGACGGGGTGAAGGACCCCTCCACTTT | TRBV5-1 | NA | TRBJ1-6 | NA
CAWTRQEAGSYEQYF | TGTGCCTGGACTCGACAAGAGGCAGGCTCCTACGAGCAGTACTTC | TRBV30 | NA | TRBJ2-7 | NA
CAWSVTGANVLTF | TGTGCCTGGAGCGTTACTGGGGCCAACGTCCTGACTTTC | TRBV30 | few | TRBJ2-6 | NA
CASSPGTSGLAKNIQYF | TGTGCCAGCAGTCCCGGGACTAGCGGATTAGCCAAAAACATTCAGTACTTC | TRBV9 | NA | TRBJ2-4 | TRBD2
CSVMQGVGQPQHF | TGCAGCGTTATGCAGGGTGTGGGTCAGCCCCAGCATTTT | TRBV29-1 | NA | TRBJ1-5 | NA
CASSPGLTGGTANYGYTF | TGTGCCAGCAGCCCTGGGTTGACAGGGGGCACAGCTAACTATGGCTACACCTTC | TRBV5-5 | NA | TRBJ1-2 | TRBD1
CASTQGGYTEAFF | TGTGCCAGCACACAGGGGGGATACACTGAAGCTTTCTTT | TRBV6-1 | NA | TRBJ1-1 | TRBD1
CAWSPPGPNSPLHF | TGTGCCTGGAGTCCCCCGGGGCCTAATTCACCCCTCCACTTT | TRBV30 | NA | TRBJ1-6 | NA
CASSLPGGNTIYF | TGTGCCAGCAGCTTGCCAGGTGGAAACACCATATATTTT | TRBV5-6 | NA | TRBJ1-3 | NA
CASSIPRTGGEQYF | TGTGCCAGTAGTATACCCCGGACAGGGGGCGAGCAGTACTTC | TRBV19 | NA | TRBJ2-7 | TRBD1
CASTASRKLYSYEQYF | TGTGCCAGCACCGCTAGTCGGAAGCTGTACTCCTACGAGCAGTACTTC | TRBV5-6 | NA | TRBJ2-7 | NA
CAWRRGENETQYF | TGTGCCTGGAGGAGGGGGGAGAACGAGACCCAGTACTTC | TRBV30 | NA | TRBJ2-5 | NA
CASTREGAVGEKLFF | TGTGCCAGCACCCGGGAGGGGGCCGTGGGCGAAAAACTGTTTTTT | TRBV5-4 | NA | TRBJ1-4 | TRBD1
CSVGDEKLFF | TGCAGCGTTGGGGATGAAAAACTGTTTTTT | TRBV29-1 | NA | TRBJ1-4 | NA
CASGARLGEQFF | TGTGCCAGTGGGGCGCGCCTCGGTGAGCAGTTCTTC | TRBV28 | NA | TRBJ2-1 | NA
CASTRDSSYEQYF | TGTGCCAGCACCAGGGACAGCTCCTACGAGCAGTACTTC | TRBV25-1 | NA | TRBJ2-7 | TRBD1
CASSLMQGEAFF | TGTGCCAGCAGCTTAATGCAGGGTGAAGCTTTCTTT | TRBV11-2 | NA | TRBJ1-1 | NA
CASSEGPTPTDTQYF | TGTGCCAGCAGCGAGGGACCGACACCCACAGATACGCAGTATTTT | TRBV5-6 | few | TRBJ2-3 | NA
CASRGDRASGELFF | TGTGCCAGCAGAGGGGACAGGGCGTCCGGGGAGCTGTTTTTT | TRBV27 | many | TRBJ2-2 | TRBD1
CASRQGVNTEAFF | TGCGCCAGCAGACAGGGGGTGAACACTGAAGCTTTCTTT | TRBV5-1 | few | TRBJ1-1 | TRBD1
CASSPALGEGYSYNEQFF | TGTGCCAGTTCGCCCGCATTAGGGGAGGGGTACTCCTACAATGAGCAGTTCTTC | TRBV19 | NA | TRBJ2-1 | TRBD2
CASSFRGRAVVGDEQFF | TGCGCCAGCAGCTTTCGGGGGAGGGCCGTTGTTGGAGATGAGCAGTTCTTC | TRBV5-1 | NA | TRBJ2-1 | TRBD2
CASRLTPGLHYEQYF | TGTGCCAGCAGACTGACTCCGGGACTTCACTACGAGCAGTACTTC | TRBV27 | NA | TRBJ2-7 | NA
CAWSLKETQYF | TGTGCCTGGAGTTTAAAAGAGACCCAGTACTTC | TRBV30 | few | TRBJ2-5 | NA
CASSFREYGYTF | TGTGCCAGCAGCTTCAGGGAGTATGGCTACACCTTC | TRBV7-9 | NA | TRBJ1-2 | NA
CAISDWAGVEQFF | TGTGCCATCAGTGACTGGGCCGGGGTTGAGCAGTTCTTC | TRBV10-3 | NA | TRBJ2-1 | NA
CASSSTSGNPYGYTF | TGTGCCAGCAGTTCAACTAGCGGCAACCCCTATGGCTACACCTTC | TRBV6-6 | NA | TRBJ1-2 | NA
CASSAGQGAGGYTF | TGTGCCAGCAGTGCGGGACAGGGAGCCGGAGGCTACACCTTC | TRBV27 | few | TRBJ1-2 | TRBD1
CASSSDGGYTF | TGTGCCAGCAGCTCCGACGGCGGCTACACCTTC | TRBV5-4 | NA | TRBJ1-2 | NA